The 7 T cell receptor beta chains below were found in one sample sequenced in a study of T cell responses to AZD1222 COVID-19 vaccine. Sequencing used immunoSEQ multiplex PCR; TCRdb keeps in-frame clones, though not all of them. The profile covers roughly 130,000 clones, with approximately 85% appearing a single time and about 1.6% taken by the ten largest. The sequenced sample was peripheral blood, obtained on day 0 of AZD1222 vaccination. The receptors shown here come from an adult in good health.

The gene calls are TRBV18 and TRBJ1-4; D perhaps matches TRBD1 (5 bases). Germline values: CDR1 KGHSH, CDR2 LQKENI. This CDR3 has 18 amino acids. V lost 3 bases to trimming and J lost 0 bases, with 17 bases between them. The DNA for the CDR3 is TGTGCCAGCTCACCCGCCCGACTAGACAGTGCAACTAATGAAAAACTGTTTTTT. This translates into CASSPARLDSATNEKLFF.

The chain combines TRBV6-5 with TRBJ1-5, with 8 bases matching TRBD1. Trimming cost V 7 bases and J 5 bases; bases outside gene matches: 4. CDR3 length equals 13 residues. In germline, CDR1 is MNHEY, CDR2 SVGAGI. Here the CDR3 DNA reads TGTGCCAGCACTCGACAGGGGTATCAGCCCCAGCATTTT. Encoded protein: CASTRQGYQPQHF.

The chain links TRBV5-1 to TRBJ1-5, with 7 bases lining up with TRBD1. The J segment lost 9 bases and the V segment lost 4 bases, leaving 4 bases of the junction unmatched. Germline-derived CDR1 and CDR2 are SGHRS and YFSETQ. CDR3 size: 12 residues. In DNA form, the CDR3 reads TGCGCCAGCAGCGAGACAGGGTGGCCCCAGCATTTT. Translated: CASSETGWPQHF.

The chain employs TRBV12-5 and TRBJ1-1, with TRBD1 matching over 7 bases. The CDR3 totals 12 residues. The trim removed 6 bases at V and 4 bases at J, leaving 2 bases unmatched. The germline V gene encodes CDR1 LGHNT and CDR2 FRNRAP. DNA of the CDR3: TGTGCTAGTGGGTACAGGGGCACTGAAGCTTTCTTT. Translation gives CASGYRGTEAFF.

The CDR3 is CASSYSTQVLAKNIQYF. Written as DNA, the CDR3 is TGTGCCAGCAGTTACTCGACACAGGTCCTAGCCAAAAACATTCAGTACTTC. V and J are TRBV6-2 or TRBV6-3 and TRBJ2-4; D is possibly TRBD1 (5 bases). Trimming removed 0 bases at V and 0 bases at J, with 12 bases between. Germline CDR1 reads MNHEY; CDR2 reads SVGEGT. This CDR3 is built from 17 residues.

V is TRBV4-2 and J is TRBJ2-1; D may be TRBD2 (6 bases). Germline CDR1 is LGHNA and CDR2 is YNFKEQ. This CDR3 is 15 amino acids long. V gave up 1 base and J gave up 7 bases, with 14 bases separating them. The CDR3 sequence: CASSQAQSRGNEQFF. CDR3 nucleotide sequence: TGTGCCAGCAGCCAAGCGCAGAGCCGGGGGAATGAGCAGTTCTTC.

This clone was observed at least ten times. The gene calls are TRBV27 and TRBJ1-4, with 7 positions matching TRBD1. Germline loops: CDR1 MNHEY, CDR2 SMNVEV (reference sequence). The trim removed 7 bases at V and 5 bases at J, leaving 10 bases unmatched. The CDR3 contains 15 residues. CDR3 residues: CASNSRRDRNEKLFF. For the CDR3, the DNA is TGTGCCAGCAACAGCCGCCGGGACAGAAATGAAAAACTGTTTTTT.